The 11 T cell receptor beta chains presented below share a single source sample, sequenced in a study of blood T cell repertoires in COVID-19. Produced via immunoSEQ multiplex PCR; TCRdb's table is partial and in-frame only. Here the sample spans about 280,000 clones, 83% being singletons. The specimen sequenced was peripheral blood. These receptors came from a woman aged 45-60 years who had recovered from COVID-19.

V is TRBV5-1 and J is TRBJ1-2; no clear D gene. The germline V gene has CDR1 SGHRS and CDR2 YFSETQ. V was pared by 1 base and J by 4 bases, with 8 bases between. The CDR3 is 13 amino acids. The CDR3 loop reads CASSLSNSYGYTF. CDR3 coding DNA: TGCGCCAGCAGCTTGAGTAACAGCTATGGCTACACCTTC.

The chain carries TRBV18 and TRBJ1-1, with D hard to call. Germline CDR1 is KGHSH and CDR2 is LQKENI. V dropped 6 bases and J dropped 1 base, with 9 bases sitting between them. The CDR3 extends over 13 amino acids. CDR3 loop: CASSLEGNTEAFF. The CDR3 DNA follows: TGTGCCAGCTCCCTTGAGGGGAACACTGAAGCTTTCTTT.

The chain uses TRBV28 and TRBJ1-2, with D possibly TRBD1 on 5 matching bases. The CDR3 is made up of 13 amino acids. Trimming removed 6 bases from V and 4 bases from J, with 12 bases in between. The germline V gene has CDR1 MDHEN and CDR2 SYDVKM. The DNA for the CDR3 is TGTGCCAGCAGCGTCAGGGTCCGCTATGGCTACACCTTC. Protein: CASSVRVRYGYTF.

The chain links TRBV27 to TRBJ2-7, with 7 bases matching TRBD1. CDR1 MNHEY and CDR2 SMNVEV come from the germline V gene (reference sequence). With 4 bases clipped from V and 3 bases from J, the junction kept 9 bases outside the gene matches. CDR3 length: 15 residues. The CDR3 loop reads CASSSTQGSIYEQYF. CDR3 DNA: TGTGCCAGCAGTTCCACACAGGGGTCTATCTACGAGCAGTACTTC.

The sample holds a few counts of this clone. The CDR3 loop reads CASGLRKTGLNIQYF. The CDR3, as DNA: TGTGCCAGCGGCCTCCGGAAGACAGGGCTAAACATTCAGTACTTC. This chain joins TRBV28 and TRBJ2-4; 7 nucleotides agree with TRBD1. The germline V gene has CDR1 MDHEN and CDR2 SYDVKM. The CDR3 has 15 amino acids. Trimming removed 8 bases from V and 6 bases from J; junction bases left unmatched: 13.

The chain couples TRBV5-1 to TRBJ2-1; 10 nucleotides align to TRBD2. The CDR3 has 15 amino acids. From germline, CDR1 is SGHRS and CDR2 YFSETQ. Trimming took 4 bases from V and 9 from J; bases not matched to a gene: 10. Here the CDR3 DNA reads TGCGCCAGCAGCGAACCTAGCGGGAGCTTACGTGAGCAGTTCTTC. Translated: CASSEPSGSLREQFF.

The CDR3 coding sequence is TGTGCCATCAGTGAGGCGTATTCCCAAGAGACCCAGTACTTC. Residues: CAISEAYSQETQYF. The genes are TRBV10-3 and TRBJ2-5; D not resolved. The CDR3 runs to 14 residues. V was trimmed by 2 bases and J by 1 base, leaving 8 bases between them. The germline CDR1 and CDR2 sequences are ENHRY and SYGVKD.

This clone has only one observation. The chain employs TRBV20-1 and TRBJ2-7; a weak D match, TRBD2 (5 bases). Germline assignment: CDR1 DFQATT and CDR2 SNEGSKA (reference sequence). The germline V and J ends were trimmed by 3 bases and 5 bases, with 23 bases remaining between them. CDR3 length: 16 residues. CDR3 amino acids: CSASLSSYRALNEQYF. DNA of the CDR3: TGCAGTGCTAGTCTGTCTAGCTATAGAGCTCTGAACGAGCAGTACTTC.

The CDR3 sequence: CASSSGGLTPYEQYF. The CDR3, as DNA: TGTGCCAGCAGCTCGGGAGGCCTAACCCCCTACGAGCAGTACTTC. The chain joins TRBV7-9 to TRBJ2-7; TRBD2 matches at 7 bases. The J segment lost 2 bases and the V segment lost 4 bases, leaving 8 bases of the junction unmatched. Germline V lookup: CDR1 SEHNR, CDR2 FQNEAQ (reference sequence). The length of the CDR3 is 15 residues.

This clone occurred once. The rearrangement uses TRBV2 and TRBJ1-4, with D hard to call. CDR3 length equals 12 residues. Between the trimmed V and J ends, which lost 6 bases and 7 bases, there was a span of 9 bases. Looked up from germline, CDR1 is SNHLY and CDR2 is FYNNEI. The CDR3: CASREFGEKLFF. DNA of the CDR3: TGTGCCAGCAGGGAGTTCGGTGAAAAACTGTTTTTT.

The chain links TRBV5-1 to TRBJ2-2; tentative D call: TRBD2 (5 bases). Trimming took 0 bases from V and 2 from J, leaving 14 bases between them. This CDR3 is 17 amino acids long. Germline CDR1 is SGHRS and CDR2 is YFSETQ. CDR3 DNA sequence: TGCGCCAGCAGCTTGGCCGTTGGGGAGCCCAACACCGGGGAGCTGTTTTTT. It yields the protein CASSLAVGEPNTGELFF.